These 2 T cell receptor beta chains were all obtained from the same sample, sequenced in a study of blood T cells in healthy people across ages. Next came a second PCR, run for about 6 to 11 cycles, which used a sample-barcoded 5' primer along with a J-beta primer mix. TCRdb analysed the 5' RACE reads with MiXCR anew, one entry per CDR3 protein. Counted here are around 800,000 distinct CDR3 sequences, around half occurring once; the ten biggest clones make up about a sixth. The specimen sequenced was blood. Every receptor here comes from a man at least 80 years old in good health.

The chain links TRBV2 to TRBJ2-5, with TRBD2 as a possible D gene (6 bases). Germline V gene data show CDR1 as SNHLY and CDR2 as FYNNEI. The CDR3 spans 14 residues. Trimming shortened V by 7 bases and J by 11 bases, and 23 bases separated the two germline ends. The CDR3 nucleotides are TGTGCCAGCATGTTAACGGGGGTTTACAATGAGCAGTACTTC. It is translated as CASMLTGVYNEQYF.

V gene TRBV7-2 combines with J gene TRBJ2-3, with D unclear. CDR1 is SGHTA, CDR2 FQGNSA, per germline. V was cut by 5 bases and J by 4 bases, with 10 bases left in between. The CDR3 covers 13 residues. The CDR3 spells CASSAARSDTQYF. In nucleotides, the CDR3 is TGTGCCAGCAGCGCGGCTAGGTCAGATACGCAGTATTTT.